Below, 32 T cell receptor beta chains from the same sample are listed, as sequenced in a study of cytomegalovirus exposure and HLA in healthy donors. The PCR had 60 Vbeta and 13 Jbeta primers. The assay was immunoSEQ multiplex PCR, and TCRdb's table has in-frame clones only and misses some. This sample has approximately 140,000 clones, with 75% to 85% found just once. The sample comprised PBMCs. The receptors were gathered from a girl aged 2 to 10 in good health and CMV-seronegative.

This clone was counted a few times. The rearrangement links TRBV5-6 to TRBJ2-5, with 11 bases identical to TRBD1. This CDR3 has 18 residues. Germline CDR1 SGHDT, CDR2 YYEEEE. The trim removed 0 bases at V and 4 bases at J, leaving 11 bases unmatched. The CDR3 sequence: CASSLAPGQGEASETQYF. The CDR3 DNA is TGTGCCAGCAGCTTGGCCCCGGGACAGGGGGAAGCTTCAGAGACCCAGTACTTC.

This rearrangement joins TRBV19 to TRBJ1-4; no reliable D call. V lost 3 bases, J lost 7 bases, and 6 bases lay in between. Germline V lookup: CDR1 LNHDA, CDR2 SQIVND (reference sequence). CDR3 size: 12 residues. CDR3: CASSIRFEKLFF. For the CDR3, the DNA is TGTGCCAGTAGTATCCGGTTTGAAAAACTGTTTTTT.

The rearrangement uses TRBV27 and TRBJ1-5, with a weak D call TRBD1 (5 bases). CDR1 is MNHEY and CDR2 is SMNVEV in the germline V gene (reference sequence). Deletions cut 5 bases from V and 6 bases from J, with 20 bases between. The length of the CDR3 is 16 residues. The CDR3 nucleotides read TGTGCCAGCAGTCCCTACTTACGGGGGGGAGTTCAGCCCCAGCATTTT. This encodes CASSPYLRGGVQPQHF.

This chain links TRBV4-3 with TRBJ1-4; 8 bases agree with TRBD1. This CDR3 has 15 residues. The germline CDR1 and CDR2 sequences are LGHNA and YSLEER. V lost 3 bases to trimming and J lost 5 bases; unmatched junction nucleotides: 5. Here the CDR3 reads CASSHRTGQNEKLFF. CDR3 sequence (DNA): TGCGCCAGCAGCCACCGGACAGGGCAAAATGAAAAACTGTTTTTT.

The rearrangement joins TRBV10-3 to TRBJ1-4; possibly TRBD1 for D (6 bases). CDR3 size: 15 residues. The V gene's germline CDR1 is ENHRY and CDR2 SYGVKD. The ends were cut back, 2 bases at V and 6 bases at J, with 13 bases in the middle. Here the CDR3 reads CAISEPGGADEKLFF. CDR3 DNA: TGTGCCATCAGTGAGCCGGGGGGCGCAGATGAAAAACTGTTTTTT.

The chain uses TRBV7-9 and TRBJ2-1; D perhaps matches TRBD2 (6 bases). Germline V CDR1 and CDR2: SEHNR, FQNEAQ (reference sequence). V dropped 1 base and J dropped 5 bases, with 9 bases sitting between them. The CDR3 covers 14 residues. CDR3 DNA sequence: TGTGCCAGCAGCTTAGTCGGGGGAAACAATGAGCAGTTCTTC. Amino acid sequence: CASSLVGGNNEQFF.

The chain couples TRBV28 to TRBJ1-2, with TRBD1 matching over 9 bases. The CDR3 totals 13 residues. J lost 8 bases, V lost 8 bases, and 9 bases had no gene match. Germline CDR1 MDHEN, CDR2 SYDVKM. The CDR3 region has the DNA TGTGCCAGCCGCGGGACAGGGAGCCAGGGCTACACCTTC. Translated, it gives CASRGTGSQGYTF.

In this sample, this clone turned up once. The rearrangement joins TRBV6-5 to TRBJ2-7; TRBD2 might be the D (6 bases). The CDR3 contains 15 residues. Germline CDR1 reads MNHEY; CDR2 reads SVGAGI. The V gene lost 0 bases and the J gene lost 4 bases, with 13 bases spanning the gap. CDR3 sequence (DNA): TGTGCCAGCAGTTACTCGGCGGGGCGAGTGTACGAGCAGTACTTC. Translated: CASSYSAGRVYEQYF.

Written as DNA, the CDR3 is TGTGCCAGCAGCGACAGCGAGCAGTACTTC. Translated, it gives CASSDSEQYF. This chain links TRBV7-2 with TRBJ2-7; weak D call: TRBD1 (5 bases). Trimming left V 5 bases short and J 6 bases short, with 5 bases between. From germline, CDR1 is SGHTA and CDR2 FQGNSA. This CDR3 spans 10 amino acids.

CDR3 sequence (DNA): TGTGCCAGCAGCCCAAGGGACAGAGGTTTTGAGACCCAGTACTTC. It is translated as CASSPRDRGFETQYF. The chain carries TRBV7-2 and TRBJ2-5; 7 bases map to TRBD1. The germline gives CDR1 SGHTA, CDR2 FQGNSA. V was clipped by 5 bases and J by 5 bases; unmatched bases: 11. The CDR3 sequence is 15 residues long.

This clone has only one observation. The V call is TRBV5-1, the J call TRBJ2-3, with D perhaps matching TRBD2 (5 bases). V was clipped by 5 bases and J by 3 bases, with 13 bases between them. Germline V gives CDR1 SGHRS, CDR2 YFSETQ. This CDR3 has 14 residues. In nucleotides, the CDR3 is TGCGCCAGCAGAGATGGGAGAGGTACAGATACGCAGTATTTT. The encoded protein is CASRDGRGTDTQYF.

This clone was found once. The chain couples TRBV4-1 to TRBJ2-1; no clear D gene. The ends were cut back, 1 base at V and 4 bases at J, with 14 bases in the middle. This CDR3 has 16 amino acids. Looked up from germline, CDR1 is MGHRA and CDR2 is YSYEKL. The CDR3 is CASSQGVVNRYNEQFF. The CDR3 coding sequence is TGCGCCAGCAGCCAAGGAGTGGTTAATCGGTACAATGAGCAGTTCTTC.

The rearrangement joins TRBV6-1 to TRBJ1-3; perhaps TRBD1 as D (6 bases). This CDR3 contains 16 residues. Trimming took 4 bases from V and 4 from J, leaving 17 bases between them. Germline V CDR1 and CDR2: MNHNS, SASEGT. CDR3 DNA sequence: TGTGCCAGCAGTGCCGGGGCCAGGGGCGCGGGAAACACCATATATTTT. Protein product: CASSAGARGAGNTIYF.

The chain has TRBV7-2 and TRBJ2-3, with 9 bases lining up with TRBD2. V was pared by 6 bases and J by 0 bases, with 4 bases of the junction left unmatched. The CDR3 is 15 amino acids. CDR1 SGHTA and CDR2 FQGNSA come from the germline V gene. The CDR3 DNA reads TGTGCCAGCAGTATAGCGGGGGTCAGCACAGATACGCAGTATTTT. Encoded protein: CASSIAGVSTDTQYF.

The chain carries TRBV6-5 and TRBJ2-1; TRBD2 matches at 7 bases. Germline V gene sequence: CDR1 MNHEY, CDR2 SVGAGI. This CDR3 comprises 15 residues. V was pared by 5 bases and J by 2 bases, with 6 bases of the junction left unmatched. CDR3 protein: CASSMGRVTYNEQFF. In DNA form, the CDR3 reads TGTGCCAGCAGTATGGGGAGGGTAACCTACAATGAGCAGTTCTTC.

Here the CDR3 reads CASKAGGNQPQHF. DNA for the CDR3: TGTGCCAGCAAGGCAGGGGGCAATCAGCCCCAGCATTTT. The V call is TRBV28, the J call TRBJ1-5, with D tentatively TRBD1 (6 bases). Trimming took 7 bases from V and 2 from J, leaving 9 bases between them. This CDR3 has 13 residues. Looked up from germline, CDR1 is MDHEN and CDR2 is SYDVKM.

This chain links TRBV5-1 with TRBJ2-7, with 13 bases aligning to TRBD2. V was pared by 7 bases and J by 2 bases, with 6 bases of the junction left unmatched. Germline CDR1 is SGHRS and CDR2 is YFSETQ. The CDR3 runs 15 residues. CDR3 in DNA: TGCGCCAGCTCCAAGACTAGCGGGAGGCCCTACGAGCAGTACTTC. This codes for CASSKTSGRPYEQYF.

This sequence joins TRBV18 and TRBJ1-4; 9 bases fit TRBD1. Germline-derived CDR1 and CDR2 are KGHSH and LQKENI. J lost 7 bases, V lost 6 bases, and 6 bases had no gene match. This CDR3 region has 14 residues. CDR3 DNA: TGTGCCAGCTCGCGAGACAGGGGGAGTGAAAAACTGTTTTTT. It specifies CASSRDRGSEKLFF.

The chain's CDR3 is CASSSGGKRTYEQYF. The CDR3 DNA reads TGTGCCAGCAGCTCAGGGGGCAAAAGGACCTACGAGCAGTACTTC. The rearrangement uses TRBV7-6 and TRBJ2-7, with 8 positions matching TRBD1. Germline CDR1 SGHVS, CDR2 FNYEAQ. The CDR3 runs to 15 residues. V gave up 4 bases and J gave up 2 bases; unmatched junction bases: 7.

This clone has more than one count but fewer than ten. CDR3 nucleotides: TGCGCCAGCAGCCAAGACCAGGGGCGAACCTCTTATGGCTACACCTTC. This sequence encodes CASSQDQGRTSYGYTF. This chain uses TRBV4-1 with TRBJ1-2; D is perhaps TRBD1 (6 bases). There are 16 residues in the CDR3. V was trimmed by 0 bases and J by 5 bases, leaving 16 bases between them. Germline CDR1 MGHRA, CDR2 YSYEKL.

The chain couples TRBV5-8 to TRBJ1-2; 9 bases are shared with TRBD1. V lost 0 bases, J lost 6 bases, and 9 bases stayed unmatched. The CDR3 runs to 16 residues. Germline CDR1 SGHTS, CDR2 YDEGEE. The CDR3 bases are TGTGCCAGCAGCTTGGAACAGGGGGCATCCCTTAATGGCTACACCTTC. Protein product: CASSLEQGASLNGYTF. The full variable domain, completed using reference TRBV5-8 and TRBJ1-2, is EAGVTQSPTHLIKTRGQQATLRCSPISGHTSVYWYQQALGLGLQFLLWYDEGEERNRGNFPPRFSGRQFPNYSSELNVNALELEDSALYLCASSLEQGASLNGYTFGSGTRLTVV.

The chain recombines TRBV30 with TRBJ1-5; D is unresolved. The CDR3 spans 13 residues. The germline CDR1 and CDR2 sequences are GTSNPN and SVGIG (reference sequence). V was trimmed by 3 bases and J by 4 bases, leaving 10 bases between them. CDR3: CAWSVRDNQPQHF. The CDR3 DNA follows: TGTGCCTGGAGCGTACGGGATAATCAGCCCCAGCATTTT. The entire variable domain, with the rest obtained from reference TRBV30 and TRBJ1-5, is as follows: SQTIHQWPATLVQPVGSPLSLECTVEGTSNPNLYWYRQAAGRGLQLLFYSVGIGQISSEVPQNLSASRPQDRQFILSSKKLLLSDSGFYLCAWSVRDNQPQHFGDGTRLSIL.

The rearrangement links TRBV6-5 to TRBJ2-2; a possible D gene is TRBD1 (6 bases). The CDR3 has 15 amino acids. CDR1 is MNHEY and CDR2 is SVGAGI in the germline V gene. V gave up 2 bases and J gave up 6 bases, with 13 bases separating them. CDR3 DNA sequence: TGTGCCAGCAGTTACCGGGACAACGGACCCGGGGAGCTGTTTTTT. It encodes CASSYRDNGPGELFF.

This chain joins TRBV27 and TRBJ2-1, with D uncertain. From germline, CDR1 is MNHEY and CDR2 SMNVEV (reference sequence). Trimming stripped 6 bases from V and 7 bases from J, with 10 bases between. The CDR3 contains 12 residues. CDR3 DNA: TGTGCCAGCAGGGCCCTAGGTAATGAGCAGTTCTTC. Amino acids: CASRALGNEQFF.

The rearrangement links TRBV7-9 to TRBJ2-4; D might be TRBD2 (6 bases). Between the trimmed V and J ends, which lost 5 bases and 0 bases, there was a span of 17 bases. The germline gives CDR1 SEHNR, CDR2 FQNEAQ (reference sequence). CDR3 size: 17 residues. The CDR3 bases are TGTGCCAGCAGCGACCGGGACTCACTCTTAGCCAAAAACATTCAGTACTTC. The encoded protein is CASSDRDSLLAKNIQYF.

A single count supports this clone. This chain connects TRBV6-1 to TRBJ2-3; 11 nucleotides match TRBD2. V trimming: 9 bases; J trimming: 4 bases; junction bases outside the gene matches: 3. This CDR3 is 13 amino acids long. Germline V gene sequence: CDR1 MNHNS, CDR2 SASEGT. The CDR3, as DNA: TGTGCCAGTCTAGCGGGGGGTCCAGATACGCAGTATTTT. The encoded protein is CASLAGGPDTQYF.

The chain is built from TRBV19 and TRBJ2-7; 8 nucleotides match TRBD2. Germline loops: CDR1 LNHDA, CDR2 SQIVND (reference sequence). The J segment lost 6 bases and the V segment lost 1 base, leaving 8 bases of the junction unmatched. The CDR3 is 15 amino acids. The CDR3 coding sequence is TGTGCCAGTAGTATAGGTCCAAGCGGGAGAAGCGAGCAGTACTTC. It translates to CASSIGPSGRSEQYF.

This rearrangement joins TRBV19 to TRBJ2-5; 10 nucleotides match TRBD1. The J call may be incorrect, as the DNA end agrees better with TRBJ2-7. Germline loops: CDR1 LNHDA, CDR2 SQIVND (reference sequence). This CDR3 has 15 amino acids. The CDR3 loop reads CASSVTGTGAYEQYF. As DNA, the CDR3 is TGTGCCAGTAGTGTGACCGGGACAGGGGCCTACGAGCAGTACTTC.

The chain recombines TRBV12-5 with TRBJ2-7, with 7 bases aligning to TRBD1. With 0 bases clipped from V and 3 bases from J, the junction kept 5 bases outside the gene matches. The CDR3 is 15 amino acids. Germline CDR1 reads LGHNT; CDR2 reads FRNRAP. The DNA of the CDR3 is TGTGCTAGTGGTTTGGTTAGGGGGCGCCACTACGAGCAGTACTTC. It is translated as CASGLVRGRHYEQYF. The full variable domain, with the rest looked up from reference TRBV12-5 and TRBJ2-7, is DARVTQTPRHKVTEMGQEVTMRCQPILGHNTVFWYRQTMMQGLELLAYFRNRAPLDDSGMPKDRFSAEMPDATLATLKIQPSEPRDSAVYFCASGLVRGRHYEQYFGPGTRLTVT.

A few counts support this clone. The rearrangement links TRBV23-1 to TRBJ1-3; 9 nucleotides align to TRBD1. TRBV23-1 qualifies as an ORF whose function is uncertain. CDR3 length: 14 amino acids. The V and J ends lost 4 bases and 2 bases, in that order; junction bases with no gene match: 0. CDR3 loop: CASSRTGAGNTIYF. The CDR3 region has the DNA TGCGCCAGCAGTCGGACAGGGGCTGGAAACACCATATATTTT.

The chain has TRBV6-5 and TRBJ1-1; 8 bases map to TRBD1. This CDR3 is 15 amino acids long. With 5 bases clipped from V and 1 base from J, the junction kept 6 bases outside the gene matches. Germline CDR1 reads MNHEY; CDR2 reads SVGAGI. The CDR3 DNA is TGTGCCAGCAGTCCGAGGGGACAGGCGAACACTGAAGCTTTCTTT. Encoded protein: CASSPRGQANTEAFF.

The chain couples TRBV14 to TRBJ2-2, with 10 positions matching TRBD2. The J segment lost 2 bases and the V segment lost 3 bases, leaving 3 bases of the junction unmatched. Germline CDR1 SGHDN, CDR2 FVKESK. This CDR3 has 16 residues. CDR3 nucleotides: TGTGCCAGCAGCCAGCTAGCGGGAGTAAACACCGGGGAGCTGTTTTTT. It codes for CASSQLAGVNTGELFF.